This T cell receptor beta chain was identified in a study of T cells after yellow fever vaccination. General study results and limits: Peaking faster, on day 5 versus 15, the secondary response was nonetheless weaker.

TCRdb independently ran MiXCR on the 5' RACE reads; one entry per CDR3 protein. The sample lists around 49,000 distinct CDR3 sequences, 6.5% to 8.5% occurring once. This clonotype was observed many times. CDR3 length: 14 amino acids. The V end was cut by 4 bases, the J end by 2 bases, with 12 bases between. Germline CDR1 is SGHRS and CDR2 is YFSETQ. The sequence was collected from a man aged 25 to 45 who received the YFV17D yellow fever vaccine. This specimen was CD8+ T cells not binding an NS4B(214-222) dextramer, sorted from PBMCs, taken 45 days after the yellow fever booster vaccination. The V and J genes are TRBV5-1 and TRBJ2-5; D is perhaps TRBD1 or TRBD2 (5 bases each). The CDR3 spells CASSPPWGQETQYF. DNA of the CDR3: TGCGCCAGCAGCCCCCCCTGGGGGCAAGAGACCCAGTACTTC.